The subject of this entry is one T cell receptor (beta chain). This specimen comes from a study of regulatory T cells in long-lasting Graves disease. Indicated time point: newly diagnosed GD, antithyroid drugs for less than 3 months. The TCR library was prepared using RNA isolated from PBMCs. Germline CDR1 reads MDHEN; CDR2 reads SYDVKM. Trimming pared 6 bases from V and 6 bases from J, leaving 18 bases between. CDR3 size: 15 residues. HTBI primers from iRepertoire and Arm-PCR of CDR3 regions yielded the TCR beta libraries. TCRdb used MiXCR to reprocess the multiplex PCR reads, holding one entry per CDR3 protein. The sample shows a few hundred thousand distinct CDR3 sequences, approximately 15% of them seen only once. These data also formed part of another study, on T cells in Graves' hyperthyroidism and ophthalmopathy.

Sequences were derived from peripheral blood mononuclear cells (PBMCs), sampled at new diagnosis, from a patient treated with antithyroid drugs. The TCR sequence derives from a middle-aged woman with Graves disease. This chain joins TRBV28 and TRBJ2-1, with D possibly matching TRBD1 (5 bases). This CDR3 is CASRLQVGFTNEQFF. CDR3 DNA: TGTGCCAGCAGGCTACAGGTGGGGTTTACCAATGAGCAGTTCTTC.